This is a list of T cell receptor beta chains from one sample in a study of early T cells in non-severe SARS-CoV-2 infection. TCRdb re-analysed the 5' RACE reads in MiXCR, keeping a single row per CDR3 protein. The data hold tens of thousands of distinct CDR3 sequences, with more than 14% observed a single time. The sequencing used whole blood, collected at baseline. The origin of the receptors is an adult who was a healthcare worker with PCR-confirmed SARS-CoV-2 infection or an uninfected control (not recorded which). CDR3s include the opening cysteine and the closing phenylalanine or tryptophan. The D gene is left open where the match is weak. Size is stated for part of the rows, as once, few or many counts, or as a class when the clone is expanded.

j_call: TRBJ2-4; clone_size: .; d_call: .; v_call: TRBV2; cdr3_nt: TGTGCCAGCGATAAGGGGCTACCCAAAAACATTCAGTACTTC; cdr3_aa: CASDKGLPKNIQYF
j_call: TRBJ2-3; clone_size: few; d_call: .; v_call: TRBV7-7; cdr3_nt: TGTGCCAGCAGCTCCATTAGCACAGATACGCAGTATTTT; cdr3_aa: CASSSISTDTQYF
j_call: TRBJ2-3; clone_size: many; d_call: TRBD2; v_call: TRBV28; cdr3_nt: TGTGCCAGCAGTTTGGGGGGGTCATTCGGCACAGATACGCAGTATTTT; cdr3_aa: CASSLGGSFGTDTQYF
j_call: TRBJ1-6; clone_size: .; d_call: .; v_call: TRBV30; cdr3_nt: TGTGCCTGGAGGGACCGAGGGATTTCACCCCTCCACTTT; cdr3_aa: CAWRDRGISPLHF
j_call: TRBJ2-7; clone_size: many; d_call: TRBD2; v_call: TRBV5-5; cdr3_nt: TGTGCCAGCAGCTTGGGGCTAGCGGGACTTACCTACGAGCAGTACTTC; cdr3_aa: CASSLGLAGLTYEQYF
j_call: TRBJ2-1; clone_size: .; d_call: .; v_call: TRBV5-6; cdr3_nt: TGTGCCAGCAGCACGCTGACAGACGGGGCTGAGCAGTTCTTC; cdr3_aa: CASSTLTDGAEQFF
j_call: TRBJ2-5; clone_size: .; d_call: TRBD2; v_call: TRBV29-1; cdr3_nt: TGCAGCGTTGAAGAAGTTCCGGGGGGGGAGACCCAGTACTTC; cdr3_aa: CSVEEVPGGETQYF
j_call: TRBJ2-5; clone_size: many; d_call: .; v_call: TRBV29-1; cdr3_nt: TGCAGCGTTGATCTGCTAGGGCAAGAGACCCAGTACTTC; cdr3_aa: CSVDLLGQETQYF
j_call: TRBJ2-7; clone_size: few; d_call: .; v_call: TRBV20-1; cdr3_nt: TGCAGTGCTAGAGACGGCGGGACAGCCTCCTACGAGCAGTACTTC; cdr3_aa: CSARDGGTASYEQYF
j_call: TRBJ1-1; clone_size: .; d_call: .; v_call: TRBV4-1; cdr3_nt: TGCGCCAGCAGCCCAACTGGCCTTGGGGTGAACACTGAAGCTTTCTTT; cdr3_aa: CASSPTGLGVNTEAFF
j_call: TRBJ2-3; clone_size: .; d_call: TRBD2; v_call: TRBV7-8; cdr3_nt: TGTGCCAGCAGCTTAGGAGGCGGGAGAGTGGATACGCAGTATTTT; cdr3_aa: CASSLGGGRVDTQYF
j_call: TRBJ2-1; clone_size: .; d_call: TRBD2; v_call: TRBV7-3; cdr3_nt: TGTGCCAGCAGCCCCCGACTAGCGGGAGGGCCTGGGAATGAGCAGTTCTTC; cdr3_aa: CASSPRLAGGPGNEQFF
j_call: TRBJ2-5; clone_size: many; d_call: .; v_call: TRBV7-2; cdr3_nt: TGTGCCAGCAGCCCCCCTGGGGGATCCGGGGCCCAGTACTTC; cdr3_aa: CASSPPGGSGAQYF
j_call: TRBJ2-7; clone_size: many; d_call: .; v_call: TRBV4-1; cdr3_nt: TGCGCCAGCAGCCAAGTCGCGGGACAGTCCTACGAGCAGTACTTC; cdr3_aa: CASSQVAGQSYEQYF
j_call: TRBJ2-1; clone_size: .; d_call: TRBD2; v_call: TRBV18; cdr3_nt: TGTGCCAGCCACCGTACTCTAGCGGGAGGGCACAATGAGCAGTTCTTC; cdr3_aa: CASHRTLAGGHNEQFF
j_call: TRBJ2-1; clone_size: .; d_call: .; v_call: TRBV7-8; cdr3_nt: TGTGCCAGCAGCCTCAGCGGGTCCTTCTCCGGTGAGCAGTTCTTC; cdr3_aa: CASSLSGSFSGEQFF
j_call: TRBJ2-1; clone_size: few; d_call: .; v_call: TRBV28; cdr3_nt: TGTGCCAGCAGTGCCGGGACGGCCAATGAGCAGTTCTTC; cdr3_aa: CASSAGTANEQFF
j_call: TRBJ2-3; clone_size: .; d_call: TRBD2; v_call: TRBV3-1; cdr3_nt: TGTGCCAGCAGCCAGCGGACTAGCGGGATTGAGGGTGGTACGCAGTATTTT; cdr3_aa: CASSQRTSGIEGGTQYF
j_call: TRBJ2-3; clone_size: .; d_call: .; v_call: TRBV5-1; cdr3_nt: TGCGCCAGCAGTTCCGGGGAGGGCACAGATACGCAGTATTTT; cdr3_aa: CASSSGEGTDTQYF
j_call: TRBJ2-1; clone_size: few; d_call: TRBD2; v_call: TRBV4-1; cdr3_nt: TGCGCCAGCAGCCAAGATCAGAGCGGGAGTTACAGCAATGAGCAGTTCTTC; cdr3_aa: CASSQDQSGSYSNEQFF
j_call: TRBJ1-5; clone_size: many; d_call: .; v_call: TRBV20-1; cdr3_nt: TGCAGTGCTAGAGAAAGGGAGCATCAGCCCCAGCATTTT; cdr3_aa: CSAREREHQPQHF
j_call: TRBJ2-1; clone_size: .; d_call: .; v_call: TRBV27; cdr3_nt: TGTGCCAGCAGTTTATCGGTGGGCCATGAGCAGTTCTTC; cdr3_aa: CASSLSVGHEQFF
j_call: TRBJ2-1; clone_size: .; d_call: TRBD2; v_call: TRBV11-2; cdr3_nt: TGTGCCAGCAGCCCGGGAGGTCGGCAGTTCTTC; cdr3_aa: CASSPGGRQFF
j_call: TRBJ2-7; clone_size: .; d_call: TRBD1; v_call: TRBV18; cdr3_nt: TGTGCCAGCTCACCGGACAGGGAACACGAGCAGTACTTC; cdr3_aa: CASSPDREHEQYF
j_call: TRBJ1-1; clone_size: few; d_call: .; v_call: TRBV5-1; cdr3_nt: TGCGCCAGCAGCTTGGACACTGAAGCTTTCTTT; cdr3_aa: CASSLDTEAFF
j_call: TRBJ2-1; clone_size: .; d_call: TRBD1; v_call: TRBV10-1; cdr3_nt: TGCGCCAGCAGTTGGGACAGCTACAATGAGCAGTTCTTC; cdr3_aa: CASSWDSYNEQFF
j_call: TRBJ2-3; clone_size: many; d_call: TRBD1; v_call: TRBV2; cdr3_nt: TGTGCCAGCAGTCGGGACAGCTATACGGGAAATACGCAGTATTTT; cdr3_aa: CASSRDSYTGNTQYF
j_call: TRBJ2-7; clone_size: .; d_call: TRBD2; v_call: TRBV6-6; cdr3_nt: TGTGCCAGCAGTTACAGGGAGGGGTTGCCTTCCGAGCAGTACTTC; cdr3_aa: CASSYREGLPSEQYF
j_call: TRBJ2-3; clone_size: .; d_call: .; v_call: TRBV6-1; cdr3_nt: TGTGCCAGCAGTGAAATTTGGGGCGCCTCGTATACGCAGTATTTT; cdr3_aa: CASSEIWGASYTQYF
j_call: TRBJ2-1; clone_size: .; d_call: TRBD2; v_call: TRBV7-3; cdr3_nt: TGTGCCAGCAGCCGGGGGACTAGCGGTGAGCAGTTCTTC; cdr3_aa: CASSRGTSGEQFF
j_call: TRBJ2-7; clone_size: few; d_call: TRBD2; v_call: TRBV5-1; cdr3_nt: TGCGCCAGCAGCGTTGGGACTAGCGGGAGTCCGGACGAGCAGTACTTC; cdr3_aa: CASSVGTSGSPDEQYF
j_call: TRBJ2-5; clone_size: once; d_call: TRBD2; v_call: TRBV7-8; cdr3_nt: TGTGCCAGCAGCTTAGGATTTATTAGCGGGAGAGGAGAGACCCAGTACTTC; cdr3_aa: CASSLGFISGRGETQYF
j_call: TRBJ1-6; clone_size: .; d_call: .; v_call: TRBV28; cdr3_nt: TGTGCCAGCACCCTAGGGGGGAATAATTCACCCCTCCACTTT; cdr3_aa: CASTLGGNNSPLHF